The sequence of this T cell receptor beta chain was determined in a study of T cell repertoires in cytomegalovirus infection. Study-level background: Both a matching HLA type and CMV infection were indicated by public TCR beta signatures. Study-level results: People with CMV and the relevant HLA were identified by cumulative public TCR beta family frequency. Ex vivo, HLA-C-restricted CMV-specific TCR beta clonotypes prevailed over the rest of the response.

This CDR3 contains 15 residues. The ends lost 0 bases at V and 8 bases at J; junction bases unmatched: 5. Germline loops: CDR1 WNHNN, CDR2 SYGVQD (reference sequence). This clonotype occurred many times. What it binds is not known. TCRdb fed the reads into MiXCR, producing one record per CDR3 protein. The table lists over 100,000 distinct CDR3 sequences, over 9% of them singletons. Specimen: PBMCs, sequenced either directly or after in vitro stimulation (not recorded which). The rearrangement joins TRBV10-1 to TRBJ2-1, with 9 bases lining up with TRBD2. The sequence came from a human donor in good health (CMV status not recorded). Some clones in this sample may be carry-over from other donors' samples. Here the CDR3 DNA reads TGCGCCAGCAGTGAGTCAGTAGCGGGAGTTTATGAGCAGTTCTTC. It codes for CASSESVAGVYEQFF.